This T cell receptor (beta chain) was recovered during a study of OX40 agonist ivuxolimab in advanced cancers. At the level of the study: Dose-escalation patients were diagnosed with hepatocellular carcinoma, melanoma, renal cell cancer or head and neck cancer.

Whole-study results and caveats: CD8+ T cells (on average) carried more expanded clones than CD4+ T cells.

Patients were ineligible given autoimmune disease history or systemic immunosuppression. Peripheral blood came from all dose cohorts at three timepoints. TCRdb's copy holds only in-frame clones and misses some; the assay was immunoSEQ multiplex PCR. The sample lists approximately 99,000 clones; roughly nine tenths were seen once. This clone was observed a single time. Its specificity is not known. The sequences come from CD4+ or CD8+ T cells sorted from blood, collected in a trial of the OX40 agonist ivuxolimab. The TCR was taken from an adult with an advanced solid tumor such as melanoma, head and neck, liver or kidney cancer.

CDR3 protein: CASSARGSNQPQHF. CDR3 coding DNA: TGCGCCAGCAGCGCACGGGGAAGCAATCAGCCCCAGCATTTT. The chain employs TRBV10-2 and TRBJ1-5; D gene ambiguous. The CDR3 runs to 14 residues. Germline CDR1 reads WSHSY; CDR2 reads SAAADI. Trimming left V 6 bases short and J 1 base short, with 10 bases between.